The T cell receptor beta chain under discussion was sequenced for a study of blood T cells in healthy people across ages. Details on this clonotype: What it recognizes is unknown.

In germline, CDR1 is MDHEN, CDR2 SYDVKM. The CDR3 covers 18 residues. The V end lost 3 bases, the J end lost 0 bases, and 20 bases lay between the germline ends. General observations from the study: While age rose, TCR beta diversity per million T cells dropped in a roughly linear way.

A second PCR of 7 to 11 cycles used a sample-barcoded 5' primer and a J-beta primer mix. Using its own MiXCR run on the 5' RACE reads, TCRdb lists one record per CDR3 protein. Found here are 730,000 or so distinct CDR3 sequences, 43% of them singletons; the top ten hold 20% to 25%. Source material: blood. This clonotype originated in a woman aged 55-75 years in good health. The V call is TRBV28, the J call TRBJ1-1; D ambiguous. CDR3 region: CASSFPRVGKLLNTEAFF. The CDR3 DNA follows: TGTGCCAGCAGTTTCCCCCGGGTAGGGAAGCTTCTGAACACTGAAGCTTTCTTT.